This T cell receptor beta chain was sequenced in a study of blood T cell repertoires in COVID-19. Sequencing used immunoSEQ multiplex PCR; TCRdb keeps in-frame clones, though not all of them. The data hold 280,000 or so clones, with approximately 88% observed a single time. Trimming shortened V by 5 bases and J by 5 bases, and 11 bases separated the two germline ends. Germline V gives CDR1 LNHDA, CDR2 SQIVND (reference sequence). The CDR3 extends over 13 amino acids. The V call is TRBV19, the J call TRBJ2-3; D call uncertain. Source material: peripheral blood. The origin of this receptor is a man in his late teens or twenties with active or convalescent COVID-19. The CDR3 region is CASSLLTGDTQYF. In DNA, the CDR3 is TGTGCCAGTAGTCTTCTAACGGGAGATACGCAGTATTTT.